This TCR beta chain was identified in a study of T-cell memory formation after mild COVID-19. About the study: The study found TCR clusters largely donor specific.

Germline CDR1 reads MNHEY; CDR2 reads SVGAGI. Trimming pared 0 bases from V and 1 base from J, leaving 22 bases between. The CDR3 runs 20 residues. Via MiXCR, TCRdb re-called the 5' RACE reads, giving one row per CDR3 protein. The sample yields 190,000 or so distinct CDR3 sequences, 25% to 35% seen once. The chain combines TRBV6-5 with TRBJ2-1, with D perhaps matching TRBD2 (6 bases). This receptor was identified in an adult woman who had mild COVID-19 (a few samples of this study predate the infection). Cell type and time point are not known. Input material: PBMCs or a T cell subset sorted from them (not recorded which). The CDR3 loop reads CASSYSRHGGIEASYNEQFF. In nucleotides, the CDR3 is TGTGCCAGCAGTTACTCGAGGCACGGGGGAATAGAAGCATCCTACAATGAGCAGTTCTTC.